This T cell receptor (beta chain) was profiled in a study of blood T cell repertoires in COVID-19. Repertoires were generated with immunoSEQ multiplex PCR, while TCRdb's copy carries only in-frame clones and drops some. The sample has roughly 300,000 clones, 91% seen once; the top ten hold approximately 2.1%. With 0 bases clipped from V and 10 bases from J, the junction kept 10 bases outside the gene matches. This CDR3 region has 15 residues. Germline lookup yields CDR1 SGHRS and CDR2 YFSETQ. The chain joins TRBV5-1 to TRBJ2-3; 8 bases are a match to TRBD2. The TCR sequence derives from a woman aged 30 to 39 with COVID-19, enrolled during active disease. Source material: peripheral blood. This CDR3 is CASSLERTSYSPQYF. The CDR3 DNA is TGCGCCAGCAGCTTGGAAAGGACTAGCTATAGCCCGCAGTATTTT.